This T cell receptor (beta chain) was obtained from a study of blood T cell repertoires in COVID-19. Whole-study context: From T cells, B-cell-depleted T cells, or PBMCs came the material, which was cDNA or gDNA.

Methods used by the authors: Estimation of nucleated cell counts relied on the amplification of reference gene primers. Profiled with immunoSEQ multiplex PCR; TCRdb holds only in-frame clones, not every one. V and J calls and clone size are copied from that table; D and trimming were computed from the DNA. Of about 120,000 clones in the sample, 75% to 90% are singletons; the top ten hold about 18%. Germline CDR1 is MNHEY and CDR2 is SMNVEV (reference sequence). There are 16 residues in the CDR3. The ends were cut back, 4 bases at V and 0 bases at J, with 12 bases in the middle. This TCR was sampled from a human donor with acute or convalescent COVID-19. The donor label of this sample is uncertain. The rearrangement uses TRBV27 and TRBJ1-4; D not certain. Sequencing was carried out using peripheral blood. CDR3 bases: TGTGCCAGCAGTTCCCGACACCAATCAACTAATGAAAAACTGTTTTTT. It specifies CASSSRHQSTNEKLFF.